This passage covers 27 T cell receptor beta chains from one sample sequenced in a study of T cells in localized non-small cell lung cancer. The protocol was immunoSEQ multiplex PCR, while the TCRdb copy is restricted to in-frame clones and leaves out a portion. The sample has around 25,000 clones, 80% to 85% seen once; the top ten hold 3.5% to 5%. Specimen: peripheral blood, collected before any cancer treatment. The receptors stem from a woman between 35 and 70 years old with stage I lung adenocarcinoma.

This sequence joins TRBV7-7 and TRBJ2-5; 7 bases align to TRBD1. CDR1 is SSHAT and CDR2 is FNYEAQ in the germline V gene (reference sequence). This CDR3 is built from 15 residues. The ends lost 1 base at V and 1 base at J; junction bases unmatched: 3. The CDR3: CASSLGQGIQETQYF. The CDR3 region has the DNA TGTGCCAGCAGCTTAGGACAGGGCATCCAAGAGACCCAGTACTTC. Combining the CDR3 with reference TRBV7-7 and TRBJ2-5 gives the whole variable domain GAGVSQSPRYKVTKRGQDVTLRCDPISSHATLYWYQQALGQGPEFLTYFNYEAQPDKSGLPSDRFSAERPEGSISTLTIQRTEQRDSAMYRCASSLGQGIQETQYFGPGTRLLVL.

The rearrangement uses TRBV10-3 and TRBJ2-6; tentatively, D is TRBD2 (7 bases). The V end was cut by 0 bases, the J end by 0 bases, with 21 bases between. The CDR3 is 21 residues long. Germline CDR1 ENHRY, CDR2 SYGVKD. The CDR3 protein is CAISESQGRGGPGSGANVLTF. The CDR3 DNA sequence: TGTGCCATCAGTGAGTCGCAGGGAAGGGGGGGTCCTGGCTCTGGGGCCAACGTCCTGACTTTC.

V and J are TRBV5-6 and TRBJ2-5, with D maybe TRBD2 (6 bases). The germline V and J ends were trimmed by 4 bases and 8 bases, with 18 bases remaining between them. This CDR3 has 14 amino acids. The V gene's germline CDR1 is SGHDT and CDR2 YYEEEE. CDR3 DNA sequence: TGTGCCAGCAGCCCAAACCTCAACGGGGGAACCCAGTACTTC. It encodes CASSPNLNGGTQYF.

The chain combines TRBV5-1 with TRBJ1-1; no clear D gene. The CDR3 has 12 residues. The V and J ends lost 0 bases and 6 bases respectively, with 6 bases between them. Germline assignment: CDR1 SGHRS and CDR2 YFSETQ. The CDR3 protein is CASSLGEAEAFF. CDR3 nucleotides: TGCGCCAGCAGCTTGGGGGAGGCTGAAGCTTTCTTT.

The chain joins TRBV6-6 to TRBJ2-3; D gene unclear. V lost 6 bases, J lost 2 bases, and 18 bases lay in between. This CDR3 comprises 16 residues. Germline assignment: CDR1 MNHNY and CDR2 SVGAGI (reference sequence). CDR3: CASSPRVEAVTDTQYF. CDR3 sequence (DNA): TGTGCCAGCAGCCCCCGCGTTGAAGCCGTCACAGATACGCAGTATTTT.

CDR3 in amino acids: CASSLAGGTVGGYTF. The CDR3 coding sequence is TGTGCCAGCAGTTTAGCAGGGGGCACTGTCGGGGGCTACACCTTC. The chain employs TRBV27 and TRBJ1-2; 8 positions agree with TRBD1. The germline V gene has CDR1 MNHEY and CDR2 SMNVEV (reference sequence). With 2 bases clipped from V and 8 bases from J, the junction kept 10 bases outside the gene matches. This CDR3 comprises 15 residues.

The chain couples TRBV7-9 to TRBJ2-7; D unresolved. In germline, CDR1 is SEHNR, CDR2 FQNEAQ (reference sequence). The CDR3 length is 15 residues. Trimming cost V 1 base and J 2 bases, with 12 bases left between them. The CDR3 region is CASSLGRRETYEQYF. The CDR3 DNA reads as TGTGCCAGCAGCTTAGGTAGACGAGAAACCTACGAGCAGTACTTC.

The V call is TRBV6-4, the J call TRBJ1-6; possible D gene TRBD1, 6 bases. Trimming removed 4 bases from V and 7 bases from J, with 11 bases in between. Germline values: CDR1 MRHNA, CDR2 SNTAGT. The CDR3 is 14 residues long. The CDR3 DNA reads as TGTGCCAGCAGTGTAGGACAGCAGAATTCACCCCTCCACTTT. This sequence encodes CASSVGQQNSPLHF.

The chain joins TRBV18 to TRBJ1-4; D unclear. Trimming pared 4 bases from V and 1 base from J, leaving 4 bases between. CDR1 is KGHSH, CDR2 LQKENI, per germline. The CDR3 spans 13 residues. The CDR3 loop reads CASSQGTNEKLFF. DNA of the CDR3: TGTGCCAGCTCACAGGGAACTAATGAAAAACTGTTTTTT.

CDR3 region: CASSIRILETDYYGYTF. The CDR3 bases are TGTGCCAGTAGTATACGCATATTAGAGACCGATTACTATGGCTACACCTTC. The genes are TRBV19 and TRBJ1-2; D is ambiguous. Trimming pared 2 bases from V and 3 bases from J, leaving 19 bases between. Germline values: CDR1 LNHDA, CDR2 SQIVND (reference sequence). The CDR3 has 17 residues. Variable domain in full (rest from reference TRBV19 and TRBJ1-2): DGGITQSPKYLFRKEGQNVTLSCEQNLNHDAMYWYRQDPGQGLRLIYYSQIVNDFQKGDIAEGYSVSREKKESFPLTVTSAQKNPTAFYLCASSIRILETDYYGYTFGSGTRLTVV.

This chain uses TRBV2 with TRBJ2-3; D is unresolved. Germline CDR1 reads SNHLY; CDR2 reads FYNNEI. V was pared by 6 bases and J by 2 bases, with 12 bases between. The CDR3 loop spans 14 amino acids. The CDR3 sequence is CASRDGPATDTQYF. DNA of the CDR3: TGTGCCAGCAGAGACGGGCCCGCCACAGATACGCAGTATTTT. The full variable domain, rest sourced from reference TRBV2 and TRBJ2-3, is EPEVTQTPSHQVTQMGQEVILRCVPISNHLYFYWYRQILGQKVEFLVSFYNNEISEKSEIFDDQFSVERPDGSNFTLKIRSTKLEDSAMYFCASRDGPATDTQYFGPGTRLTVL.

This clone was detected a few times. The V call is TRBV10-3, the J call TRBJ1-6, with D possibly being TRBD1 (5 bases). The CDR3 covers 17 residues. In germline, CDR1 is ENHRY, CDR2 SYGVKD. Trimming cost V 3 bases and J 9 bases, with 21 bases left between them. CDR3: CAISDSGIGASASPLHF. Written as DNA, the CDR3 is TGTGCCATCAGTGACTCAGGGATCGGGGCAAGTGCTTCACCCCTCCACTTT.

V is TRBV6-6 and J is TRBJ2-1; D gene uncertain. V lost 6 bases and J lost 7, with 16 bases in between. The germline V gene encodes CDR1 MNHNY and CDR2 SVGAGI (reference sequence). The CDR3 spans 14 residues. The CDR3 DNA sequence: TGTGCCAGCAGCCCTCCGGGCCCACGGAATGAGCAGTTCTTC. Translated, it gives CASSPPGPRNEQFF.

The J gene is TRBJ2-1, the V gene TRBV2; D ambiguous. V was pared by 6 bases and J by 0 bases, with 6 bases between. Germline CDR1 is SNHLY and CDR2 is FYNNEI. The CDR3 has 13 residues. For the CDR3, the DNA is TGTGCCAGCAGGGAAAGCTCCTACAATGAGCAGTTCTTC. This encodes CASRESSYNEQFF.

The J gene is TRBJ1-2, the V gene TRBV5-1; no definite D call. The V end lost 0 bases, the J end lost 4 bases, and 25 bases lay between the germline ends. From germline, CDR1 is SGHRS and CDR2 YFSETQ. CDR3 size: 19 residues. The CDR3 protein is CASSLALESRNPDVYGYTF. In DNA, the CDR3 is TGCGCCAGCAGCTTGGCTTTAGAGAGCAGGAACCCAGATGTCTATGGCTACACCTTC.

The chain carries TRBV19 and TRBJ2-7; no definite D call. Between the trimmed V and J ends, which lost 3 bases and 3 bases, there was a span of 9 bases. Germline V gene data show CDR1 as LNHDA and CDR2 as SQIVND (reference sequence). This CDR3 region has 13 residues. The CDR3 sequence: CASSIRPGYEQYF. CDR3 DNA sequence: TGTGCCAGTAGTATCCGTCCGGGCTACGAGCAGTACTTC.

The chain is built from TRBV5-4 and TRBJ2-7; a weak D match, TRBD2 (6 bases). The CDR3 has 15 residues. In germline, CDR1 is SGHNT, CDR2 YYREEE (reference sequence). The ends were cut back, 0 bases at V and 6 bases at J, with 16 bases in the middle. The DNA for the CDR3 is TGTGCCAGCAGCTTGGCCCTCGGGACTCGCGGCGAGCAGTACTTC. Translated: CASSLALGTRGEQYF.

The rearrangement joins TRBV19 to TRBJ1-6; D perhaps matches TRBD1 (5 bases). The V end was cut by 4 bases, the J end by 12 bases, with 13 bases between. Germline V gene sequence: CDR1 LNHDA, CDR2 SQIVND (reference sequence). This CDR3 has 13 amino acids. The CDR3 sequence is CASSTTGTRPLHF. CDR3 DNA: TGTGCCAGTAGTACCACCGGGACCAGACCCCTCCACTTT. The full variable domain, rest sourced from reference TRBV19 and TRBJ1-6, is DGGITQSPKYLFRKEGQNVTLSCEQNLNHDAMYWYRQDPGQGLRLIYYSQIVNDFQKGDIAEGYSVSREKKESFPLTVTSAQKNPTAFYLCASSTTGTRPLHFGNGTRLTVT.

This chain connects TRBV11-2 to TRBJ2-2; the match to TRBD2 covers 8 bases. The length of the CDR3 is 15 residues. V shed 5 bases, J shed 5 bases, and the junction held 7 bases outside the gene matches. Germline V gene data show CDR1 as SGHAT and CDR2 as FQNNGV. CDR3 bases: TGTGCCAGCAGCGAGGGACTAGGGGAAACCGGGGAGCTGTTTTTT. Its translation is CASSEGLGETGELFF.

The chain recombines TRBV30 with TRBJ1-2; D not resolved. The ends were cut back, 3 bases at V and 0 bases at J, with 11 bases in the middle. CDR3 length equals 14 residues. Germline-derived CDR1 and CDR2 are GTSNPN and SVGIG (reference sequence). The CDR3, as DNA: TGTGCCTGGAGGCGGACCGCTGCTAACTATGGCTACACCTTC. Translation gives CAWRRTAANYGYTF.

This clone was seen just once. The rearrangement links TRBV5-4 to TRBJ1-1; D unclear. Germline-derived CDR1 and CDR2 are SGHNT and YYREEE (reference sequence). V lost 4 bases, J lost 0 bases, and 13 bases lay in between. CDR3 size: 15 residues. The chain's CDR3 is CASSPMESMNTEAFF. CDR3 bases: TGTGCCAGCAGCCCCATGGAGAGCATGAACACTGAAGCTTTCTTT.

V and J are TRBV9 and TRBJ2-7, with TRBD1 matching over 8 bases. V lost 3 bases to trimming and J lost 1 base; unmatched junction nucleotides: 6. CDR1 SGDLS and CDR2 YYNGEE come from the germline V gene. The length of the CDR3 is 15 residues. In DNA form, the CDR3 reads TGTGCCAGCAGCGGCGGACAGGGCCTTTCCTACGAGCAGTACTTC. Encoded protein: CASSGGQGLSYEQYF. The variable domain in full, with the rest retrieved from reference TRBV9 and TRBJ2-7, is DSGVTQTPKHLITATGQRVTLRCSPRSGDLSVYWYQQSLDQGLQFLIQYYNGEERAKGNILERFSAQQFPDLHSELNLSSLELGDSALYFCASSGGQGLSYEQYFGPGTRLTVT.

V gene TRBV6-1 combines with J gene TRBJ1-1; D uncertain. CDR1 and CDR2 (germline): MNHNS, SASEGT. This CDR3 comprises 12 residues. Trimming removed 7 bases from V and 6 bases from J, with 12 bases in between. The CDR3 protein is CASTSMRAEAFF. As DNA, the CDR3 is TGTGCCAGCACTTCAATGAGGGCTGAAGCTTTCTTT.

V is TRBV11-2 and J is TRBJ2-7, with D perhaps matching TRBD1 (5 bases). Germline-derived CDR1 and CDR2 are SGHAT and FQNNGV. Trimming stripped 1 base from V and 4 bases from J, with 14 bases between. The CDR3 length is 15 residues. The CDR3 spells CASSLGQGWIYEQYF. In nucleotides, the CDR3 is TGTGCCAGCAGCTTAGGGCAGGGTTGGATATACGAGCAGTACTTC.

This chain uses TRBV6-1 with TRBJ2-7; no clear D gene. V lost 6 bases and J lost 2, with 11 bases in between. The CDR3 is 13 residues long. Germline CDR1 and CDR2: MNHNS and SASEGT. CDR3 sequence reads: CASRGRPPYEQYF. The CDR3 DNA sequence: TGTGCCAGCAGGGGCAGACCTCCCTACGAGCAGTACTTC.

This clone is a singleton in its sample. The gene calls are TRBV25-1 and TRBJ1-1, with no clear D. Trimming left V 3 bases short and J 0 bases short, with 5 bases between. Germline lookup yields CDR1 MGHDK and CDR2 SYGVNS. CDR3 length: 13 residues. DNA of the CDR3: TGTGCCAGCAGTGATCGGCTGAACACTGAAGCTTTCTTT. Translated, it gives CASSDRLNTEAFF.

The V gene is TRBV9, the J gene TRBJ1-3; maybe TRBD1 (6 bases). Trimming left V 6 bases short and J 2 bases short, with 15 bases between. In germline, CDR1 is SGDLS, CDR2 YYNGEE. The CDR3 runs to 15 residues. The CDR3 nucleotides are TGTGCCAGCACCCGAGCGGGGGGCGCTGGAAACACCATATATTTT. Protein product: CASTRAGGAGNTIYF.